This TCR beta chain was recovered during a study of early T cells in non-severe SARS-CoV-2 infection. Germline-derived CDR1 and CDR2 are MNHNY and SVGAGI (reference sequence). CDR3 length: 16 amino acids. With 0 bases clipped from V and 2 bases from J, the junction kept 4 bases outside the gene matches. TCRdb reprocessed the 5' RACE reads via MiXCR and lists one record per CDR3 protein. The table lists roughly 50,000 distinct CDR3 sequences, over 7% of them singletons. This clonotype was detected many times. The TCR was taken from an adult who was a healthcare worker with PCR-confirmed SARS-CoV-2 infection or an uninfected control (not recorded which). The chain carries TRBV6-6 and TRBJ1-3; 7 bases match TRBD1. Input material: whole blood. CDR3 DNA: TGTGCCAGCAGTTACTCGGACAGGAGGGCTGGAAACACCATATATTTT. It translates to CASSYSDRRAGNTIYF.